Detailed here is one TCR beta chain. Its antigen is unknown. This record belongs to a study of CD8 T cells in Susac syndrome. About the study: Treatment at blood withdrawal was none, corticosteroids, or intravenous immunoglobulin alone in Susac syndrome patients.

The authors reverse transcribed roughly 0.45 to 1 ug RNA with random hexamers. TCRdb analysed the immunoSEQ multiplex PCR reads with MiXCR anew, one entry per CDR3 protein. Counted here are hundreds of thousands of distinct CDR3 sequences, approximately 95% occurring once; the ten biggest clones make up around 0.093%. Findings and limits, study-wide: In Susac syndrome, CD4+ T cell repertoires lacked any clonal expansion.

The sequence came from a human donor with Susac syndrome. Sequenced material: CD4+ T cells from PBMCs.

This CDR3 is CATSRVGTGARNEQFF. The DNA for the CDR3 is TGTGCCACCAGCAGAGTGGGGACAGGGGCCAGAAATGAGCAGTTCTTC. This rearrangement joins TRBV15 to TRBJ2-1, with TRBD1 identical over 10 bases. V trimming: 1 base; J trimming: 7 bases; junction bases outside the gene matches: 7. CDR1 is LNHNV and CDR2 is YYDKDF in the germline V gene (reference sequence). CDR3 size: 16 residues.